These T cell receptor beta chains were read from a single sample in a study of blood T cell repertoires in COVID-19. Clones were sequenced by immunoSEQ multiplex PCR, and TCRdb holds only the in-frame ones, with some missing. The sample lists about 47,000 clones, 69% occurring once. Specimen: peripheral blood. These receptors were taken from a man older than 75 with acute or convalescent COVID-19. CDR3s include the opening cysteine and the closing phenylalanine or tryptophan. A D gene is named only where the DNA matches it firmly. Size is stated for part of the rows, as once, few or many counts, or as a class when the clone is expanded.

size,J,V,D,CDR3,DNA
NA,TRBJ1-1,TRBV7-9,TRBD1,CASSRGQIGEAFF,TGTGCCAGCAGTAGGGGGCAGATCGGTGAAGCTTTCTTT
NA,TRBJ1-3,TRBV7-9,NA,CAPGRGVKGNTIYF,TGTGCCCCAGGGCGGGGAGTGAAGGGAAACACCATATATTTT
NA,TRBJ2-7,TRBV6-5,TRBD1,CASSSQGQGAYEQYF,TGTGCCAGCAGTTCCCAAGGACAGGGAGCCTACGAGCAGTACTTC
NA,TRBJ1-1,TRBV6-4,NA,CASSVSVNTEAFF,TGTGCCAGCAGTGTTTCAGTGAACACTGAAGCTTTCTTT
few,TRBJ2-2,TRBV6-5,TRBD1,CASPTGGNGELFF,TGTGCCAGCCCTACAGGGGGGAACGGGGAGCTGTTTTTT
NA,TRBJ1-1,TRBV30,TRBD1,CAWSASRDRVGGNTEAFF,TGTGCCTGGAGCGCCTCGCGGGACAGGGTCGGAGGTAACACTGAAGCTTTCTTT
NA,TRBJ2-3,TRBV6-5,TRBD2,CASSLGLASTDTQYF,TGTGCCAGCAGTTTGGGACTAGCAAGTACAGATACGCAGTATTTT
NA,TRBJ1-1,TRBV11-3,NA,CASSPYSNTEAFF,TGTGCCAGCAGCCCGTATAGTAACACTGAAGCTTTCTTT
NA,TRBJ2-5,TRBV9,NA,CASSVEGAGRETQYF,TGTGCCAGCAGCGTGGAGGGGGCAGGGAGGGAGACCCAGTACTTC
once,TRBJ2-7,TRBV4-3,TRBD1,CASSQLDRGPPYEQYF,TGCGCCAGCAGCCAGTTGGACAGGGGCCCTCCCTACGAGCAGTACTTC
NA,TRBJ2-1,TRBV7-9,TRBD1,CASSTRDRDPNEQFF,TGTGCCAGCAGCACCCGGGACAGGGATCCCAATGAGCAGTTCTTC
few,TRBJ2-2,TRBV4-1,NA,CASSSRPTGASDTGELFF,TGCGCCAGCAGCTCACGACCTACTGGGGCGTCGGACACCGGGGAGCTGTTTTTT
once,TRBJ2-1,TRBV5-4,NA,CASNLAGGRLGRGEQFF,TGTGCCAGCAACTTGGCCGGGGGGCGCCTTGGTCGAGGTGAGCAGTTCTTC
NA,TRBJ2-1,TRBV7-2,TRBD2,CASSHLWSGRSYNEQFF,TGTGCCAGCAGCCATCTGTGGAGCGGGAGGAGTTACAATGAGCAGTTCTTC
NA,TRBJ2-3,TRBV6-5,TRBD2,CASSSGLAGSTDTQYF,TGTGCCAGCAGTTCTGGACTAGCGGGAAGCACAGATACGCAGTATTTT
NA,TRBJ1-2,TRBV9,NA,CASSQIGAVNYGYTF,TGTGCCAGCAGCCAGATAGGGGCGGTGAACTATGGCTACACCTTC
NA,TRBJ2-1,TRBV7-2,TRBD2,CASSPIPGLAPSSYNEQFF,TGTGCCAGCAGCCCGATCCCGGGACTAGCGCCCAGCTCCTACAATGAGCAGTTCTTC
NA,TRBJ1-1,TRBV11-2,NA,CASSVGDATTGAEAFF,TGTGCCAGCAGCGTGGGAGACGCAACGACGGGGGCTGAAGCTTTCTTT
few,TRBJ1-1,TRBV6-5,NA,CAIRHGANTEAFF,TGTGCTATCCGCCATGGGGCGAACACTGAAGCTTTCTTT
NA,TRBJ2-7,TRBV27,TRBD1,CASSLSVEQGAHEQYF,TGTGCCAGCAGTTTATCAGTTGAACAGGGGGCCCACGAGCAGTACTTC
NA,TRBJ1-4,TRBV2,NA,CASKGDYFNEKLFF,TGTGCCAGCAAGGGAGACTATTTTAATGAAAAACTGTTTTTT
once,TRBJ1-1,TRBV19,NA,CASQADRKGEAFF,TGTGCCAGTCAAGCTGACAGAAAGGGTGAAGCTTTCTTT
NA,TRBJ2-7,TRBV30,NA,CAWSVNGQGKYEQYF,TGTGCCTGGAGTGTAAATGGCCAGGGGAAGTACGAGCAGTACTTC
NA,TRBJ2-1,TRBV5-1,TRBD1,CASSYDRDYNEQFF,TGCGCCAGCAGCTACGACAGGGATTACAATGAGCAGTTCTTC
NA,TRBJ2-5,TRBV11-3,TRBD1,CASSSGQGVMGQETQYF,TGTGCCAGCAGTTCGGGACAGGGGGTTATGGGGCAAGAGACCCAGTACTTC
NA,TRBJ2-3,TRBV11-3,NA,CASSLGGRGTDTQYF,TGTGCCAGCAGCTTAGGTGGGCGGGGCACAGATACGCAGTATTTT
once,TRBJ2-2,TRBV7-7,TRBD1,CASSLGTGSSGELFF,TGTGCCAGCAGCCTCGGGACAGGGAGCTCCGGGGAGCTGTTTTTT
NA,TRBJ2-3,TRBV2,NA,CASREGSADTQYF,TGTGCCAGCAGGGAGGGGAGCGCAGATACGCAGTATTTT
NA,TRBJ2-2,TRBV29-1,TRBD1,CSVDRAGTGELFF,TGCAGCGTGGACAGGGCAGGCACCGGGGAGCTGTTTTTT
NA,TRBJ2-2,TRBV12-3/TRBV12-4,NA,CASSLWGAGELFF,TGTGCCAGCAGTTTGTGGGGAGCCGGGGAGCTGTTTTTT
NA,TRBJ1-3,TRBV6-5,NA,CASRQQGPGNTIYF,TGTGCCAGCAGACAACAGGGCCCTGGAAACACCATATATTTT
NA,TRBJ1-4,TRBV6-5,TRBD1,CATMDRGRSNEKLFF,TGTGCCACCATGGACAGGGGACGTAGTAATGAAAAACTGTTTTTT
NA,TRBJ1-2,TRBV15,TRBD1,CATSTRETGLGYTF,TGTGCCACCAGCACCCGAGAGACAGGGTTAGGCTACACCTTC
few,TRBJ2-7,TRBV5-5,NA,CASSLEGSSYEQYF,TGTGCCAGCAGCTTAGAGGGCAGCTCCTACGAGCAGTACTTC
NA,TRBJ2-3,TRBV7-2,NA,CASSLAGRLGTDTQYF,TGTGCCAGCAGCTTAGCGGGGAGACTAGGGACAGATACGCAGTATTTT
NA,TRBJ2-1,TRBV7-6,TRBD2,CASSPGLAGDYNEQFF,TGTGCCAGCAGCCCGGGGCTAGCGGGAGACTACAATGAGCAGTTCTTC
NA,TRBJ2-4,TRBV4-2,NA,CASSQFGDIQYF,TGTGCCAGCAGCCAGTTCGGTGACATTCAGTACTTC
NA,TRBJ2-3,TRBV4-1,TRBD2,CASGSSGSTDTQYF,TGCGCCAGCGGCTCTAGCGGCAGCACAGATACGCAGTATTTT
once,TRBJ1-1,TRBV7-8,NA,CASSLDVPRAPNTEAFF,TGTGCCAGCAGCTTAGACGTACCCAGGGCCCCGAACACTGAAGCTTTCTTT
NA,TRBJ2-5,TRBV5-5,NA,CASSPDGETQYF,TGTGCCAGCAGCCCAGACGGGGAGACCCAGTACTTC
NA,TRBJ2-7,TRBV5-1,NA,CASSLSTGIKYEQYF,TGCGCCAGCAGCTTGTCTACAGGGATAAAGTACGAGCAGTACTTC
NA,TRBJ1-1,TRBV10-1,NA,CASSDRAEGTEAFF,TGCGCCAGCAGTGACAGGGCTGAAGGGACTGAAGCTTTCTTT
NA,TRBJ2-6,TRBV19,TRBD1,CASSGTDNGPGANVLTF,TGTGCCAGTAGTGGGACAGACAACGGCCCTGGGGCCAACGTCCTGACTTTC
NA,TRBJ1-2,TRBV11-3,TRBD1,CASSSPGGGYGYTF,TGTGCCAGCAGCTCCCCAGGGGGCGGGTATGGCTACACCTTC
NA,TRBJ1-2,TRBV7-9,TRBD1,CASSGRDRNYGYTF,TGTGCCAGCAGCGGCCGGGACAGAAACTATGGCTACACCTTC
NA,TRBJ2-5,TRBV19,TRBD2,CASSQREDSETQYF,TGTGCCAGTAGCCAGCGGGAGGATTCAGAGACCCAGTACTTC
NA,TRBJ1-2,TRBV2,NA,CASSEAGGGYGYTF,TGTGCCAGCAGTGAAGCAGGCGGGGGCTATGGCTACACCTTC
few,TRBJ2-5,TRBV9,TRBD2,CASSPRGKLASGGAQETQYF,TGTGCCAGCAGCCCCCGGGGGAAGTTGGCTAGCGGGGGGGCACAGGAGACCCAGTACTTC
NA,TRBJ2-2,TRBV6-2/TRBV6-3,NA,CASSLEGYTGELFF,TGTGCCAGCAGTTTGGAGGGTTACACCGGGGAGCTGTTTTTT
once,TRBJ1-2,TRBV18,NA,CASSPPTVRSAGYTF,TGTGCCAGCTCACCACCGACAGTCCGCTCGGCTGGCTACACCTTC
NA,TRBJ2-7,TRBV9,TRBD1,CASSEGASYEQYF,TGTGCCAGCAGCGAGGGGGCGTCCTACGAGCAGTACTTC
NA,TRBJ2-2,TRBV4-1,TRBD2,CASRRREGDTGELFF,TGCGCTAGCAGGAGGAGGGAGGGCGACACCGGGGAGCTGTTTTTT